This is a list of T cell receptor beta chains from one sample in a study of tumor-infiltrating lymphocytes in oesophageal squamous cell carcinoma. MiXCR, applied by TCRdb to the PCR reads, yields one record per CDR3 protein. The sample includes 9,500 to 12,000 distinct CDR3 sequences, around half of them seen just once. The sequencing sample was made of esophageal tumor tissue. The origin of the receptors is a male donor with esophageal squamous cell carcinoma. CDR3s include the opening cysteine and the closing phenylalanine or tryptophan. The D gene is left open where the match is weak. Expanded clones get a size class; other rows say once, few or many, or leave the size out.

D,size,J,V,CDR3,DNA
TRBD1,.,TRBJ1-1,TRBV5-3,CANRDRGPEAFF,TGTGCCAACCGGGACAGGGGGCCTGAAGCTTTCTTT
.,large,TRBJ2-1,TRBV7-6,CASSLVHRAGFGNEQFF,TGTGCCAGCAGCTTAGTTCACAGGGCAGGGTTTGGTAATGAGCAGTTCTTC
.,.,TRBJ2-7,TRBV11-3,CASSVTGGEQYF,TGTGCCAGCAGCGTGACAGGTGGTGAGCAGTACTTC
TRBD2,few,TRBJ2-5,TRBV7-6,CASSLAGLAGGPRETQYF,TGTGCTAGCAGCTTAGCGGGGCTAGCGGGGGGGCCCAGAGAGACCCAGTACTTC
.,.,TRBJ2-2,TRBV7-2,CASSLSYEYTGELFF,TGTGCCAGCAGCTTATCCTATGAATACACCGGGGAGCTGTTTTTT
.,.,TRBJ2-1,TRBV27,CASKNRGRTYNEQFF,TGTGCCAGCAAAAATCGGGGGCGAACCTACAATGAGCAGTTCTTC
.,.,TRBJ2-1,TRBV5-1,CASSLEEAEQFF,TGCGCCAGCAGCTTGGAAGAGGCCGAGCAGTTCTTC
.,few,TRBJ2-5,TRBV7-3,CASSRHMGETQYF,TGTGCCAGCAGCCGTCACATGGGAGAGACCCAGTACTTC
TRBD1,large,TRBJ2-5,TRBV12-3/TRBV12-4,CASSLTGGIQETQYF,TGTGCCAGCAGTTTGACAGGGGGCATCCAAGAGACCCAGTACTTC
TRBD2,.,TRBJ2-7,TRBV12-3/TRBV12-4,CASSLTGLAIGYEQYF,TGTGCCAGCAGTTTAACGGGACTAGCCATCGGCTACGAGCAGTACTTC
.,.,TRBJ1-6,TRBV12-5,CASGADSSYEQYF,TGTGCTAGTGGTGCGGACAGTTCCTACGAGCAGTACTTT
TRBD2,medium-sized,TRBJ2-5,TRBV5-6,CASSGTSGQETQYF,TGTGCCAGCAGTGGGACTAGCGGACAAGAGACCCAGTACTTC
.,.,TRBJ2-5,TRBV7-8,CASSPRLAGIEETQYF,TGTGCCAGCAGCCCCCGATTAGCTGGCATTGAAGAGACCCAGTACTTC
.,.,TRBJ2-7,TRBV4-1,CASSQERGERAYGEQYF,TGCGCCAGCAGCCAAGAAAGAGGGGAGAGGGCATACGGCGAGCAGTACTTC
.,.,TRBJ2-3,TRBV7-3,CASSRLEDTQYF,TGTGCCAGCAGCCGACTGGAAGATACGCAGTATTTT
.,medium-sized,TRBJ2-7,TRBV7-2,CASSLGELEQYF,TGTGCCAGCAGCTTAGGGGAGCTTGAGCAGTACTTC
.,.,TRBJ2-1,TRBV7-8,CASSLTTPGDGSYNEQFF,TGTGCCAGCAGCTTAACCACCCCAGGGGATGGGTCCTACAATGAGCAGTTCTTC
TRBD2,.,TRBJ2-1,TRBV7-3,CASSITGGSNEQFF,TGTGCCAGCAGCATTACCGGCGGGAGCAATGAGCAGTTCTTC
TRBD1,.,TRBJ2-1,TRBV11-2,CASSSLQGLETQFF,TGTGCCAGCAGCTCATTACAGGGGCTAGAGACCCAGTTCTTC
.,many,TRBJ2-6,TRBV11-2,CASSLDWVSGANVLTF,TGTGCCAGCAGCTTAGACTGGGTCTCTGGGGCCAACGTCCTGACTTTC
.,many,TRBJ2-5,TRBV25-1,CASRKRNQETQYF,TGTGCCAGCCGAAAGCGGAACCAAGAGACCCAGTACTTC
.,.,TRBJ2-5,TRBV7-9,CASSLVGGVAPGETQYF,TGTGCCAGCAGCTTAGTTGGTGGGGTGGCCCCAGGAGAGACCCAGTACTTC
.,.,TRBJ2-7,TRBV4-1,CASSQELRGKRSYNEQYF,TGCGCCAGCAGCCAAGAGCTCCGGGGAAAGCGCTCCTACAATGAGCAGTACTTC
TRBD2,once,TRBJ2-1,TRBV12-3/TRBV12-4,CASNPGGRPYNEQFF,TGTGCCAGCAACCCGGGGGGGAGACCCTACAATGAGCAGTTCTTC
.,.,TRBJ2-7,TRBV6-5,CASTDKGGRGFILLEQYF,TGTGCCAGTACGGATAAAGGGGGGAGGGGGTTCATTCTCCTGGAGCAGTACTTC
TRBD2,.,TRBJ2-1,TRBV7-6,CASSATGAGVGDEQFF,TGTGCCAGCAGCGCGACCGGGGCGGGAGTTGGCGATGAGCAGTTCTTC
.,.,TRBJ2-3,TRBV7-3,CASSLSRTDTQYF,TGTGCCAGCAGCTTATCACGCACAGATACGCAGTATTTT
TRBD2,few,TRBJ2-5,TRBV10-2,CASTTSGNRYNEQYF,TGCGCCAGCACTACAAGCGGGAATCGGTACAATGAGCAGTACTTC
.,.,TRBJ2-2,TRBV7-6,CASSSGRNTGELFF,TGTGCTAGCAGCTCGGGACGGAACACCGGGGAGCTGTTTTTT
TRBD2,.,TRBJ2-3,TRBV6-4,CASSDGTSADTQYF,TGTGCCAGCAGTGACGGGACTAGCGCAGATACGCAGTATTTT
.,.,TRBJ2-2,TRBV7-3,CASSLDRAGELFF,TGTGCCAGCAGCTTAGATAGGGCCGGGGAGCTGTTTTTT
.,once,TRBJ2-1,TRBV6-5,CASSALIEQFF,TGTGCCAGCAGTGCACTAATTGAGCAGTTCTTC
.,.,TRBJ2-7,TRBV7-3,CASSPGYPSYEQYF,TGTGCCAGCAGCCCCGGTTACCCCTCCTACGAGCAGTACTTC
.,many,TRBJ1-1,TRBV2,CASIWEFMNTEAFF,TGTGCCAGCATATGGGAGTTTATGAACACTGAAGCTTTCTTT
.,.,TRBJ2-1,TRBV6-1,CASRDDSGWEQFF,TGTGCCAGCAGGGACGACTCTGGGTGGGAGCAGTTCTTC
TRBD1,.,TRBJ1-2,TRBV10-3,CAISETGLGGYTF,TGTGCCATCTCCGAGACAGGGTTGGGTGGCTACACCTTC
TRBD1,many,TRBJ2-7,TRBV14,CASSQGTGPYEQYF,TGTGCCAGCAGCCAGGGGACAGGGCCGTACGAGCAGTACTTC